A selection of T cell receptor beta chains follows, all from one sample in a study of blood T cell repertoires in COVID-19. Profiled with immunoSEQ multiplex PCR; TCRdb holds only in-frame clones, not every one. This sample yields tens of thousands of clones, of which about 86% are seen a single time; 12% belongs to the top ten. Material: peripheral blood. The receptors were gathered from a human donor in a cohort sampled during active COVID-19. Each CDR3 is given with its conserved first and last residue. D genes are given only for firm matches. The size entry is marked missing in some rows and otherwise reads once, few, many or a size class.

j_gene | d_gene | abundance | v_gene | CDR3aa | CDR3nt
TRBJ1-4 | TRBD1 | . | TRBV2 | CASSNRGVREKLFF | TGTGCCAGCAGCAACAGGGGAGTAAGGGAAAAACTGTTTTTT
TRBJ1-1 | . | . | TRBV7-9 | CASSPPSRGKPEAFF | TGTGCCAGCAGCCCACCGAGCAGGGGAAAGCCTGAAGCTTTCTTT
TRBJ2-5 | TRBD1 | . | TRBV7-9 | CASSSSGTGVLRGETQYF | TGTGCCAGCAGCTCCTCCGGGACAGGGGTTTTGAGGGGAGAGACCCAGTACTTC
TRBJ2-7 | TRBD1 | . | TRBV10-3 | CAIAGQGAYEQYF | TGTGCCATCGCCGGGCAGGGGGCCTACGAGCAGTACTTC
TRBJ1-5 | . | . | TRBV10-3 | CAISESPGIGGQPQHF | TGTGCCATCAGTGAGTCTCCGGGGATAGGTGGTCAGCCCCAGCATTTT
TRBJ2-3 | TRBD2 | . | TRBV3-1/TRBV3-2 | CASSRLAGGPGDTQYF | TGTGCCAGCAGCCGGCTAGCGGGGGGGCCCGGAGATACGCAGTATTTT
TRBJ2-7 | . | . | TRBV7-2 | CASSYAPGTYEQYF | TGTGCCAGCAGCTACGCCCCCGGGACCTACGAGCAGTACTTC
TRBJ1-1 | . | . | TRBV18 | CASSPTLETEEAFF | TGTGCCAGCTCACCAACTCTCGAGACAGAAGAAGCTTTCTTT
TRBJ2-7 | . | few | TRBV6-6 | CASKLQYEQYF | TGTGCCAGCAAGTTACAGTACGAGCAGTACTTC
TRBJ2-4 | TRBD2 | once | TRBV3-1/TRBV3-2 | CASTQGLPSGGAKNIQYF | TGTGCCAGCACCCAAGGTCTGCCTAGCGGGGGGGCCAAAAACATTCAGTACTTC
TRBJ2-5 | TRBD1 | once | TRBV9 | CASSSQGVSQETQYF | TGTGCCAGCAGCTCCCAGGGGGTATCCCAAGAGACCCAGTACTTC
TRBJ2-3 | . | . | TRBV6-5 | CASSYSTGTTDTQYF | TGTGCCAGCAGTTACTCGACGGGAACCACAGATACGCAGTATTTT
TRBJ1-6 | . | . | TRBV4-1 | CASSQEAGTNSPLHF | TGCGCCAGCAGCCAAGAAGCAGGGACAAATTCACCCCTCCACTTT
TRBJ2-5 | TRBD2 | . | TRBV11-2 | CASSLVGGGNQETQYF | TGTGCCAGCAGCTTAGTTGGCGGGGGGAACCAAGAGACCCAGTACTTC
TRBJ2-6 | TRBD1 | . | TRBV28 | CASSSGQGSAGANVLTF | TGTGCCAGCAGTTCGGGACAGGGTTCTGCTGGGGCCAACGTCCTGACTTTC
TRBJ1-4 | TRBD1 | . | TRBV9 | CASSPTPGQGPEKLFF | TGTGCCAGCAGCCCAACGCCGGGACAGGGACCTGAAAAACTGTTTTTT
TRBJ2-1 | TRBD1 | . | TRBV18 | CASSPKTDRGNEQFF | TGTGCCAGCTCACCAAAAACGGACAGGGGCAATGAGCAGTTCTTC
TRBJ1-2 | TRBD1 | . | TRBV6-5 | CASRPRTGPYGYTF | TGTGCCAGCAGACCCAGGACAGGTCCCTATGGCTACACCTTC
TRBJ2-7 | TRBD1 | . | TRBV2 | CASSEQGAGEQYF | TGTGCCAGCAGTGAACAGGGGGCTGGCGAGCAGTACTTC
TRBJ1-1 | . | . | TRBV7-2 | CASSRSGNTEAFF | TGTGCCAGCAGCCGCTCCGGGAACACTGAAGCTTTCTTT
TRBJ1-4 | TRBD1 | . | TRBV2 | CASRRRGQGATNEKLFF | TGTGCCAGCAGAAGAAGGGGACAGGGGGCTACTAATGAAAAACTGTTTTTT
TRBJ1-4 | TRBD1 | . | TRBV5-1 | CASSTTGGGGEKLFF | TGCGCCAGCAGCACCACAGGGGGCGGGGGTGAAAAACTGTTTTTT
TRBJ1-5 | . | few | TRBV19 | CATHLGGGAGQPQHF | TGTGCCACTCACCTGGGGGGAGGGGCCGGTCAGCCCCAGCATTTT
TRBJ1-6 | . | . | TRBV3-1/TRBV3-2 | CASSLPRGSSYNSPLHF | TGTGCCAGCAGCCTCCCCCGGGGGAGCTCCTATAATTCACCCCTCCACTTT
TRBJ2-1 | TRBD1 | . | TRBV28 | CASRVGDREQFF | TGTGCCAGCAGAGTTGGGGACAGGGAGCAGTTCTTC
TRBJ2-1 | . | once | TRBV4-3 | CASSLRWEVHNNEQFF | TGCGCCAGCAGCCTCAGATGGGAGGTGCACAACAATGAGCAGTTCTTC
TRBJ2-2 | . | . | TRBV7-2 | CASSLTGTGELFF | TGTGCCAGCAGCCTGACAGGCACCGGGGAGCTGTTTTTT
TRBJ1-4 | TRBD1 | . | TRBV5-4 | CASSSGQELNEKLFF | TGTGCCAGCAGCTCGGGACAGGAGCTTAATGAAAAACTGTTTTTT
TRBJ2-4 | . | . | TRBV7-9 | CASSLEQLTSIQYF | TGTGCCAGCAGCTTAGAACAGTTAACGAGCATTCAGTACTTC
TRBJ1-2 | . | . | TRBV28 | CASSKYRGYTF | TGTGCCAGCAGTAAATATCGGGGCTACACCTTC
TRBJ2-5 | TRBD2 | . | TRBV2 | CASILLAGAGETQYF | TGTGCCAGCATCCTACTAGCGGGGGCGGGGGAGACCCAGTACTTC
TRBJ2-7 | . | few | TRBV30 | CAWSVLVEQYF | TGTGCCTGGAGTGTACTCGTCGAGCAGTACTTC
TRBJ2-1 | . | . | TRBV7-2 | CASGRGTYNEQFF | TGTGCCAGCGGCAGGGGTACCTACAATGAGCAGTTCTTC
TRBJ2-6 | . | . | TRBV7-2 | CASRDSPPSGANVLTF | TGTGCCAGCAGGGACAGTCCCCCCTCTGGGGCCAACGTCCTGACTTTC
TRBJ2-3 | . | . | TRBV24-1 | CATSERDTSKGDTQYF | TGTGCCACCAGTGAACGGGACACTTCAAAGGGGGATACGCAGTATTTT
TRBJ1-2 | TRBD1 | . | TRBV6-2/TRBV6-3 | CASSYPGQGNYGYTF | TGTGCCAGCAGTTACCCGGGACAGGGTAACTATGGCTACACCTTC
TRBJ1-5 | TRBD1 | . | TRBV5-6 | CASSSRGTGGQPQHF | TGTGCCAGCAGCTCGCGCGGGACAGGAGGTCAGCCCCAGCATTTT
TRBJ1-2 | TRBD1 | . | TRBV5-5 | CASSRRDRGDGYTF | TGTGCCAGCAGCCGCCGGGACAGGGGGGATGGCTACACCTTC
TRBJ2-5 | TRBD2 | . | TRBV11-2 | CASSLAAGIWETQYF | TGTGCCAGCAGCTTAGCAGCGGGGATATGGGAGACCCAGTACTTC
TRBJ1-5 | . | . | TRBV6-6 | CASSGTSFNQPQHF | TGTGCCAGCAGTGGGACATCTTTCAATCAGCCCCAGCATTTT
TRBJ1-2 | TRBD1 | . | TRBV5-5 | CASSLGTGIYGYTF | TGTGCCAGCAGCTTAGGGACAGGTATCTATGGCTACACCTTC
TRBJ1-4 | TRBD1 | . | TRBV11-2 | CASSPGQGGGKLFF | TGTGCCAGCAGCCCGGGACAGGGAGGTGGAAAACTGTTTTTT
TRBJ1-2 | . | . | TRBV19 | CASSIDRTSYGYTF | TGTGCCAGTAGTATCGACAGAACATCCTATGGCTACACCTTC
TRBJ2-3 | TRBD2 | . | TRBV4-2 | CASSQDAPLVAGGPDTQYF | TGTGCCAGCAGCCAAGATGCCCCTTTGGTAGCGGGGGGGCCCGATACGCAGTATTTT
TRBJ2-7 | . | . | TRBV5-1 | CASSSQGSYEQYF | TGCGCCAGCAGCTCCCAGGGGTCCTACGAGCAGTACTTC